These T cell receptor beta chains were read from a single sample in a study of cytomegalovirus exposure and HLA in healthy donors. Clones were sequenced by immunoSEQ multiplex PCR, and TCRdb holds only the in-frame ones, with some missing. The table lists about 200,000 clones, approximately 81% of them singletons, with about 3.1% in the top ten. The sample was PBMCs. The origin of the receptors is a man aged 25-40 years in good health and CMV-seronegative. CDR3s include the opening cysteine and the closing phenylalanine or tryptophan. Fields, in order: J gene, V gene, clone size, D gene, CDR3 protein, CDR3 DNA. A D gene is named only where the DNA matches it firmly. Rows give clone size only sometimes, using once, few, many, or a class for an expanded clone.

>TRBJ2-7|TRBV28|.|.
CAFAAGQKPYEQYF
TGTGCCTTTGCGGCGGGACAGAAGCCCTACGAGCAGTACTTC
>TRBJ1-2|TRBV14|.|.
CASSLTTTGQGGYTF
TGTGCCAGCAGCCTGACAACTACAGGGCAAGGAGGCTACACCTTC
>TRBJ2-3|TRBV19|.|TRBD2
CASSTPPSGGAWDTQYF
TGTGCCAGTAGTACCCCGCCTAGCGGGGGGGCATGGGATACGCAGTATTTT
>TRBJ2-5|TRBV6-1|once|TRBD2
CASRRLAGTQETQYF
TGTGCCAGCCGTAGACTAGCGGGGACCCAAGAGACCCAGTACTTC
>TRBJ2-1|TRBV27|.|TRBD1
CATKDRGASYNEQFF
TGTGCCACCAAGGACAGGGGGGCTTCCTACAATGAGCAGTTCTTC
>TRBJ1-1|TRBV28|.|.
CASSFGGRAFF
TGTGCCAGCAGTTTCGGGGGGCGGGCTTTCTTT
>TRBJ1-4|TRBV5-1|.|TRBD1
CASSTGQGIATNEKLFF
TGCGCCAGCAGCACCGGACAGGGAATCGCGACGAATGAAAAACTGTTTTTT
>TRBJ1-3|TRBV9|.|.
CASSVASALGNTIYF
TGTGCCAGCAGCGTAGCCAGCGCCCTCGGAAACACCATATATTTT
>TRBJ2-7|TRBV6-1|.|TRBD2
CASSVGASGMIYEQYF
TGTGCCAGCAGTGTCGGGGCCAGCGGGATGATCTACGAGCAGTACTTC
>TRBJ2-7|TRBV6-1|few|TRBD1
CASSETGGEQYF
TGTGCCAGCAGTGAAACAGGGGGCGAGCAGTACTTC
>TRBJ1-2|TRBV27|.|.
CASKSSYRGPSGYTF
TGTGCCAGCAAGTCGTCCTATCGGGGTCCCTCCGGCTACACCTTC
>TRBJ2-7|TRBV6-5|.|.
CASSSRDQEYEQYF
TGTGCCAGCAGTTCTAGAGACCAAGAGTACGAGCAGTACTTC
>TRBJ2-3|TRBV5-8|.|.
CASSFRQTSTDTQYF
TGTGCCAGCAGCTTCCGACAGACTAGCACAGATACGCAGTATTTT
>TRBJ2-6|TRBV4-3|.|TRBD1
CASSQDDWDRRSGASVLTF
TGCGCCAGCAGCCAAGACGATTGGGACAGACGCTCTGGGGCCAGCGTCCTGACTTTC
>TRBJ1-2|TRBV4-3|.|.
CASSQDDNRYGYTF
TGCGCCAGCAGCCAAGATGACAATCGCTATGGCTACACCTTC
>TRBJ1-2|TRBV9|.|.
CASTEGLQERYYGYTF
TGTGCCAGCACCGAGGGACTCCAGGAGAGATACTATGGCTACACCTTC
>TRBJ1-1|TRBV28|.|.
CASTLRGNTEAFF
TGTGCCAGCACCCTCAGGGGGAACACTGAAGCTTTCTTT
>TRBJ1-2|TRBV7-9|.|.
CASRQSNYGYTF
TGTGCCAGCAGGCAGTCTAACTATGGCTACACCTTC
>TRBJ2-1|TRBV10-3|.|TRBD2
CARSIAGGPLNEQFF
TGTGCCAGGAGTATAGCGGGGGGCCCCCTCAATGAGCAGTTCTTC
>TRBJ2-3|TRBV4-2|.|.
CASTAAGQGLDTQYF
TGTGCCAGCACCGCGGCGGGGCAGGGTTTAGATACGCAGTATTTT
>TRBJ2-3|TRBV10-3|.|TRBD2
CAISVSGSTDTQYF
TGTGCCATCAGCGTTAGCGGGAGCACAGATACGCAGTATTTT
>TRBJ1-1|TRBV7-2|.|TRBD1
CASSPRQGMNTEAFF
TGTGCCAGCAGCCCAAGACAGGGAATGAACACTGAAGCTTTCTTT
>TRBJ1-5|TRBV28|.|.
CASSLQGLRNQPQHF
TGTGCCAGCAGTTTACAGGGGTTACGCAATCAGCCCCAGCATTTT
>TRBJ2-7|TRBV28|.|.
CASSQPPGEQYF
TGTGCCAGCAGCCAACCGCCGGGCGAGCAGTACTTC
>TRBJ2-5|TRBV7-9|.|TRBD1
CASSTTGKETQYF
TGTGCCAGCAGCACGACAGGGAAAGAGACCCAGTACTTC
>TRBJ2-7|TRBV29-1|.|TRBD1
CSASKRGRPPYEQYF
TGCAGCGCCTCTAAGAGGGGGCGCCCCCCCTACGAGCAGTACTTC
>TRBJ2-5|TRBV9|.|.
CASSRLDNRETQYF
TGTGCCAGCAGCCGGCTGGACAACCGGGAGACCCAGTACTTC
>TRBJ2-2|TRBV19|once|.
CASSIIAGEALLGELFF
TGTGCCAGTAGTATAATAGCCGGGGAAGCCCTGCTCGGGGAGCTGTTTTTT
>TRBJ1-3|TRBV6-6|.|TRBD1
CASSYPQGALYF
TGTGCCAGCAGTTACCCACAGGGGGCTTTATATTTT
>TRBJ2-2|TRBV7-9|.|.
CASSLGSGELFF
TGTGCCAGCAGCTTAGGGAGCGGGGAGCTGTTTTTT
>TRBJ1-4|TRBV15|.|TRBD1
CATSRAGGGNEKLFF
TGTGCCACCAGCAGAGCAGGGGGAGGTAATGAAAAACTGTTTTTT
>TRBJ1-5|TRBV28|once|.
CASIREMNQPQHF
TGTGCCAGCATCAGGGAAATGAATCAGCCCCAGCATTTT
>TRBJ1-2|TRBV9|.|TRBD1
CASSVRGDRDGYTF
TGTGCCAGCAGCGTTCGTGGGGACAGGGATGGCTACACCTTC
>TRBJ1-4|TRBV4-2|once|.
CASSQDSARGRQATNEKLFF
TGTGCCAGCAGCCAAGATTCGGCCAGGGGTAGGCAGGCAACTAATGAAAAACTGTTTTTT
>TRBJ2-3|TRBV18|.|.
CASSPTRGQGSTDTQYF
TGTGCCAGCTCACCCACTCGAGGTCAAGGTTCCACAGATACGCAGTATTTT
>TRBJ1-2|TRBV6-1|.|.
CASTETRGGYTF
TGTGCCAGCACCGAAACGCGTGGTGGCTACACCTTC
>TRBJ2-7|TRBV18|.|TRBD1
CASSQRDRDYEQYF
TGTGCCAGCTCACAACGGGACAGGGACTACGAGCAGTACTTC
>TRBJ2-1|TRBV5-4|.|.
CASSLGVQDEQFF
TGTGCCAGCAGCTTGGGGGTGCAGGATGAGCAGTTCTTC
>TRBJ2-2|TRBV7-2|.|TRBD2
CASSLEGGGGLTGELFF
TGTGCCAGCAGCTTAGAGGGTGGCGGGGGGCTCACCGGGGAGCTGTTTTTT
>TRBJ2-7|TRBV19|.|.
CASSIGGGSYEQYF
TGTGCCAGTAGTATAGGAGGCGGCAGTTACGAGCAGTACTTC
>TRBJ1-5|TRBV4-2|.|.
CASSQDQDQPQHF
TGTGCCAGCAGCCAAGATCAGGATCAGCCCCAGCATTTT
>TRBJ2-5|TRBV14|.|TRBD1
CASSQDLNRGETQYF
TGTGCCAGCAGCCAAGACCTCAACAGGGGAGAGACCCAGTACTTC
>TRBJ1-4|TRBV7-9|.|.
CASSLRQPGEKLFF
TGTGCCAGCAGCTTAAGACAACCTGGTGAAAAACTGTTTTTT
>TRBJ2-7|TRBV4-1|.|.
CASSRDPPARVTYEQYF
TGCGCCAGCAGTCGAGACCCCCCAGCGAGAGTGACCTACGAGCAGTACTTC